The rows below give T cell receptor beta chains drawn from one sample of a study of graft-versus-host responses after intestinal transplantation. TCRdb's table, derived via immunoSEQ multiplex PCR, lists solely in-frame clones and lacks some. Of about 15,000 clones listed, about 33% were seen once; the top ten hold 3.7%. The sample consisted of alloreactive CD4+ T cells from a mixed lymphocyte reaction culture, taken before intestinal transplant. These receptors originate from a human patient who received an intestinal transplant. Each CDR3 is given with its conserved first and last residue. The D gene is left open where the match is weak.

j_gene	len	v_gene	d_gene	CDR3aa
TRBJ2-3	17	TRBV11-1	.	CASSPLRSRPSTDTQYF
TRBJ1-4	12	TRBV7-9	.	CAISPAREKLFF
TRBJ2-5	15	TRBV5-4	TRBD1	CASSLRRTGGETQYF
TRBJ2-2	15	TRBV6-6	.	CASRVTARAAGELFF
TRBJ2-4	14	TRBV6-5	.	CASKEQRTKNIQYF
TRBJ1-6	11	TRBV19	.	CARGKDSPLHF
TRBJ2-7	16	TRBV29-1	.	CSAAPLPWGHSYEQYF
TRBJ2-3	15	TRBV11-3	.	CASSAQGDSTDTQYF
TRBJ2-6	17	TRBV11-2	.	CASSPRRISSGANVLTF
TRBJ2-3	16	TRBV19	TRBD2	CASSSPREEATDTQYF
TRBJ1-5	18	TRBV7-9	.	CASSLDRGLGYSNQPQHF
TRBJ1-5	14	TRBV5-4	TRBD1	CASSPGQGIQPQHF
TRBJ1-5	17	TRBV4-1	TRBD1	CASSRARRTGSNQPQHF
TRBJ1-4	15	TRBV7-9	.	CASSTWTFRGEKLFF
TRBJ2-5	13	TRBV6-5	.	CASRLGSQETQYF
TRBJ2-7	14	TRBV10-3	.	CAISDAPYTYEQYF
TRBJ2-3	16	TRBV6-6	TRBD2	CASSYTSGGTGDTQYF
TRBJ2-5	15	TRBV18	.	CASSPPRGRRPTQYF
TRBJ1-3	16	TRBV5-1	.	CASSQQGYLSGNTIYF
TRBJ1-5	17	TRBV5-7	.	CASSPPPTGYSNQPQHF
TRBJ1-4	14	TRBV12-5	TRBD1	CASGRTGVNEKLFF
TRBJ2-7	16	TRBV21-1	.	CASSDYMLHVLDEQYF
TRBJ2-3	16	TRBV1	.	CTIIQFSPVIRDTQYF
TRBJ1-6	13	TRBV27	.	CASSLRLGSPLHF
TRBJ1-2	15	TRBV11-2	TRBD1	CASSLSQGDYYGYTF
TRBJ2-7	16	TRBV5-1	TRBD2	CASSLALAGGAYEQYF
TRBJ2-7	12	TRBV12-5	.	CASGLVLGEQYF
TRBJ2-3	15	TRBV6-5	TRBD2	CASRNRGGGTDTQYF